Detailed here is one T cell receptor beta chain. This entry is derived from a study of blood T cell repertoires in COVID-19. Repertoires were generated with immunoSEQ multiplex PCR, while TCRdb's copy carries only in-frame clones and drops some. The sample carries about 99,000 clones, 79% recorded once. Per germline, CDR1 SGHKS and CDR2 YYEKEE (reference sequence). V lost 3 bases, J lost 6 bases, and 8 bases lay in between. The CDR3 is 12 amino acids. The TCR was taken from a woman at least 80 years old with active or convalescent COVID-19. The gene calls are TRBV5-5 and TRBJ2-3; D call uncertain. Sequencing used peripheral blood. CDR3: CASSSPRDTQYF. CDR3 nucleotides: TGTGCCAGCAGCTCCCCTCGGGATACGCAGTATTTT.